These 10 T cell receptor beta chains originate from one sample sequenced in a study of shared clonotypes between healthy human individuals. Clones were read by immunoSEQ multiplex PCR, and TCRdb kept only the in-frame ones, dropping some. Of about 710,000 clones listed, less than 80% are singletons. Sequenced input: memory CD4+ T cells sorted from blood. Subset reported: CD45RA-negative fraction. The receptor set was obtained from a woman in her twenties or thirties in good health.

This clone was seen more than once but under ten times. This chain connects TRBV7-8 to TRBJ2-1, with a tentative D call TRBD1 (5 bases). The CDR3 is 13 amino acids. Per germline, CDR1 SGHVS and CDR2 FQNEAQ. Trimming removed 3 bases from V and 10 bases from J, with 13 bases in between. The CDR3 DNA follows: TGTGCCAGCAGCTTGCTCTTGGGGCAAGAGCAGTTCTTC. It encodes CASSLLLGQEQFF.

The V call is TRBV29-1, the J call TRBJ1-3, with D possibly being TRBD1 (5 bases). V was cut by 0 bases and J by 13 bases, with 16 bases left in between. The length of the CDR3 is 13 residues. Germline V gene data show CDR1 as SQVTM and CDR2 as ANQGSEA. In DNA form, the CDR3 reads TGCAGCGTTGAAGATTCGAAGGGGCCTACGATATATTTT. Its protein is CSVEDSKGPTIYF.

The genes are TRBV19 and TRBJ1-5; D perhaps matches TRBD1 (6 bases). CDR1 and CDR2 from the germline V gene are LNHDA and SQIVND (reference sequence). The germline V and J ends were trimmed by 7 bases and 0 bases, with 19 bases remaining between them. This CDR3 comprises 17 residues. The CDR3 region is CASTSLGGAYSNQPQHF. The DNA of the CDR3 is TGTGCCAGTACCTCTTTGGGGGGGGCTTATAGCAATCAGCCCCAGCATTTT. Using reference TRBV19 and TRBJ1-5 for the parts outside the CDR3, the full variable domain is DGGITQSPKYLFRKEGQNVTLSCEQNLNHDAMYWYRQDPGQGLRLIYYSQIVNDFQKGDIAEGYSVSREKKESFPLTVTSAQKNPTAFYLCASTSLGGAYSNQPQHFGDGTRLSIL.

This clone has only one observation. The rearrangement joins TRBV28 to TRBJ1-4, with D unclear. The V gene lost 3 bases and the J gene lost 8 bases, with 13 bases spanning the gap. CDR3 length: 14 residues. Germline V CDR1 and CDR2: MDHEN, SYDVKM. The DNA for the CDR3 is TGTGCCAGCAGTTTGACGCCTTGGACGGAAAAACTGTTTTTT. It specifies CASSLTPWTEKLFF.

This sequence joins TRBV2 and TRBJ2-4; weak D call: TRBD2 (6 bases). Germline CDR1 SNHLY, CDR2 FYNNEI. The CDR3 spans 14 residues. V lost 4 bases to trimming and J lost 4 bases, with 11 bases between them. The CDR3 DNA is TGTGCCAGCAGTGTCACCGGGACTAAAAACATTCAGTACTTC. This encodes CASSVTGTKNIQYF.

This clone was counted many times. The gene calls are TRBV5-4 and TRBJ2-7; TRBD1 is a possible D gene (6 bases). Trimming shortened V by 1 base and J by 3 bases, and 11 bases separated the two germline ends. This CDR3 comprises 14 residues. Germline V gene data show CDR1 as SGHNT and CDR2 as YYREEE (reference sequence). CDR3 nucleotides: TGTGCCAGCAGCTTGTTGGGACAAATCTACGAGCAGTACTTC. Translated, it gives CASSLLGQIYEQYF.

V usage is TRBV2 and J usage is TRBJ1-2; D is unresolved. The germline gives CDR1 SNHLY, CDR2 FYNNEI. Deletions cut 4 bases from V and 4 bases from J, with 7 bases between. The CDR3 has 12 residues. The CDR3 bases are TGTGCCAGCAGTGGCCAGAGCTATGGCTACACCTTC. Protein: CASSGQSYGYTF.

This clone was seen a single time. At the DNA level, this CDR3 is encoded by other sequences in the same sample as well. The V call is TRBV7-9, the J call TRBJ1-2; maybe TRBD1 (5 bases). There are 13 residues in the CDR3. Germline-derived CDR1 and CDR2 are SEHNR and FQNEAQ (reference sequence). V lost 0 bases to trimming and J lost 4 bases, with 6 bases between them. The CDR3: CASSLAGGYGYTF. The CDR3, as DNA: TGTGCCAGCAGCTTAGCCGGGGGCTATGGCTACACCTTC.

The genes are TRBV19 and TRBJ1-3; no definite D call. The CDR3 has 17 amino acids. V dropped 9 bases and J dropped 0 bases, with 21 bases sitting between them. Germline V CDR1 and CDR2: LNHDA, SQIVND (reference sequence). The CDR3 region has the DNA TGTGCCAGCCGGACTAGGATGCGGGCCGCCTCTGGAAACACCATATATTTT. Protein sequence: CASRTRMRAASGNTIYF.

This chain links TRBV19 with TRBJ2-7; no clear D. Per the germline V gene, CDR1 is LNHDA and CDR2 is SQIVND (reference sequence). The CDR3 loop spans 17 amino acids. The V and J ends lost 7 bases and 1 base respectively, with 23 bases between them. The CDR3 reads CASTSLDLARISYEQYF. CDR3 in DNA: TGTGCCAGTACCTCACTGGACCTCGCTCGGATATCCTACGAGCAGTACTTC.